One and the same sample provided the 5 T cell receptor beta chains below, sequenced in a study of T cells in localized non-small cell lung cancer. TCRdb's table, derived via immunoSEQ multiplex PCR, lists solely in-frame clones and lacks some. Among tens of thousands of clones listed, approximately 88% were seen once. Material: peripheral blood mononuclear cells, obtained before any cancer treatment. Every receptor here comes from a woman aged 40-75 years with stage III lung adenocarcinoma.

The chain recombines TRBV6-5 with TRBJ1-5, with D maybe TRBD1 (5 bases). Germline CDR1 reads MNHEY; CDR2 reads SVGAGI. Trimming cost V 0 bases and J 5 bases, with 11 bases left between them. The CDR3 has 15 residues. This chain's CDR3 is CASSYSWQGHQPQHF. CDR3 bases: TGTGCCAGCAGTTACTCGTGGCAGGGCCATCAGCCCCAGCATTTT.

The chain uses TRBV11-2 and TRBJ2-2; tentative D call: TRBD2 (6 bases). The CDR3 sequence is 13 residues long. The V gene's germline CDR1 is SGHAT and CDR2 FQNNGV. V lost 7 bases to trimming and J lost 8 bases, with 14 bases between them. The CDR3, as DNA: TGTGCCAGCACCCCGGGGACTCCAGGGGAGCTGTTTTTT. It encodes CASTPGTPGELFF.

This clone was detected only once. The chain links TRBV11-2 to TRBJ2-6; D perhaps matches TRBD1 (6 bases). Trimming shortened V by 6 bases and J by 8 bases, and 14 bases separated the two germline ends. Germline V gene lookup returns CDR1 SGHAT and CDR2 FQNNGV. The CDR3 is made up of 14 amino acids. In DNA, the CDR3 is TGTGCCAGCAGTTCACGGACAGCTACCAACGTCCTGACTTTC. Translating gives CASSSRTATNVLTF.

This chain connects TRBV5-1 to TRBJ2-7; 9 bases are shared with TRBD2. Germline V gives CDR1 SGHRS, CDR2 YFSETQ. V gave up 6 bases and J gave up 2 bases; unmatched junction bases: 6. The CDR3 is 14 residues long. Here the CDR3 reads CASKVAGGPYEQYF. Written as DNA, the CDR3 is TGCGCCAGCAAGGTTGCGGGAGGGCCCTACGAGCAGTACTTC.

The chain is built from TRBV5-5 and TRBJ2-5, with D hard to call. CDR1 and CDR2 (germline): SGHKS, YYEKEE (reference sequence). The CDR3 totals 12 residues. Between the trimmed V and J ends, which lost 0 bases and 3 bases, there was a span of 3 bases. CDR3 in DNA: TGTGCCAGCAGCTTGGAAAAAGAGACCCAGTACTTC. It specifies CASSLEKETQYF.